This TCR beta chain was recorded in a study of cytomegalovirus exposure and HLA in healthy donors. Broader study findings: There were a few CMV-associated chains whose specificity for CMV antigens was confirmed in vitro.

This clone was observed once. What it recognizes is unknown. The PCR ran on 60 Vbeta and 13 Jbeta primers. Some clones are missing from TCRdb's copy, which holds only in-frame ones; the method was immunoSEQ multiplex PCR. This sample has more than 85,000 clones; around 81% occur once, and the top ten carry around 2.2%. The TCR originated in a woman in her twenties or thirties in good health and CMV-seronegative. Sequencing input: PBMCs.

The CDR3 protein is CASSSPRGDLSYEQYF. CDR3 nucleotide sequence: TGTGCCAGCAGCTCCCCCCGCGGAGACCTCTCCTACGAGCAGTACTTC. The chain carries TRBV5-4 and TRBJ2-7; D remains unclear. This CDR3 spans 16 amino acids. The germline V gene encodes CDR1 SGHNT and CDR2 YYREEE (reference sequence). Trimming removed 3 bases from V and 0 bases from J, with 16 bases in between. The variable domain in full, with the rest retrieved from reference TRBV5-4 and TRBJ2-7, is ETGVTQSPTHLIKTRGQQVTLRCSSQSGHNTVSWYQQALGQGPQFIFQYYREEENGRGNFPPRFSGLQFPNYSSELNVNALELDDSALYLCASSSPRGDLSYEQYFGPGTRLTVT.